The rows below give T cell receptor beta chains drawn from one sample of a study of T cells after posttransplantation cyclophosphamide. This table comes from immunoSEQ multiplex PCR, and its TCRdb copy is limited to in-frame clones, with some not included. Of some 43,000 clones in the sample, 90% were seen once. Sample: PBMCs, taken around 58 days after allogeneic stem cell transplant with posttransplant cyclophosphamide. These receptors originate from a male patient between 60 and 69 years old who received an allogeneic stem cell transplant from a related donor and was CMV-positive. T cells may partly derive from the graft donor. Both conserved end residues are part of each CDR3. Fields, in order: clone size, J gene, V gene, D gene, CDR3 protein, CDR3 DNA. The D gene is left open where the match is weak. Part of the rows lack a size; the others show once, few, many or a class for expanded clones.

size: -
J: TRBJ2-3
V: TRBV15
D: TRBD2
CDR3: CATSREVGRGGPEDTQYF
DNA: TGTGCCACCAGCAGAGAAGTCGGACGGGGGGGGCCGGAAGATACGCAGTATTTT

size: -
J: TRBJ1-1
V: TRBV5-1
D: -
CDR3: CASSLVTDLGEAFF
DNA: TGCGCCAGCAGCTTGGTGACGGACTTGGGTGAAGCTTTCTTT

size: -
J: TRBJ1-2
V: TRBV19
D: -
CDR3: CASLEVASGYGYTF
DNA: TGTGCCAGTCTCGAGGTGGCATCCGGCTATGGCTACACCTTC

size: -
J: TRBJ1-1
V: TRBV9
D: -
CDR3: CASSVGNLNTEAFF
DNA: TGTGCCAGCAGCGTGGGCAATTTGAACACTGAAGCTTTCTTT

size: -
J: TRBJ1-1
V: TRBV7-6
D: -
CDR3: CASSPRRGGHTEAFF
DNA: TGTGCCAGCAGCCCAAGGCGGGGAGGGCATACTGAAGCTTTCTTT

size: -
J: TRBJ1-5
V: TRBV7-9
D: -
CDR3: CASSQGSKGVHQPQHF
DNA: TGTGCCAGCAGCCAAGGGTCGAAGGGGGTCCATCAGCCCCAGCATTTT

size: once
J: TRBJ2-7
V: TRBV6-6
D: -
CDR3: CASSSGHRSSYEQYF
DNA: TGTGCCAGCAGTTCGGGACACCGAAGCTCCTACGAGCAGTACTTC

size: -
J: TRBJ2-5
V: TRBV6-1
D: -
CDR3: CASSDARETQYF
DNA: TGTGCCAGCAGTGACGCCAGGGAGACCCAGTACTTC

size: -
J: TRBJ1-6
V: TRBV25-1
D: -
CDR3: CASRLGGDNSPLHF
DNA: TGTGCCAGCCGTCTGGGGGGAGATAATTCACCCCTCCACTTT

size: -
J: TRBJ1-4
V: TRBV5-1
D: TRBD1
CDR3: CASSGTTGGTNEKLFF
DNA: TGCGCCAGCAGCGGGACAACAGGGGGCACTAATGAAAAACTGTTTTTT

size: -
J: TRBJ2-5
V: TRBV6-1
D: -
CDR3: CASSEVMGREETQYF
DNA: TGTGCCAGCAGTGAAGTGATGGGCAGGGAAGAGACCCAGTACTTC

size: -
J: TRBJ1-2
V: TRBV2
D: -
CDR3: CASSRDSNPLGNGYTF
DNA: TGTGCCAGCAGCCGGGACTCAAATCCCTTGGGCAACGGCTACACCTTC

size: once
J: TRBJ2-3
V: TRBV5-1
D: -
CDR3: CASTKGMSADTQYF
DNA: TGCGCCAGCACGAAGGGGATGTCGGCAGATACGCAGTATTTT

size: -
J: TRBJ2-7
V: TRBV6-5
D: TRBD2
CDR3: CASQRGLDFSEQYF
DNA: TGTGCCAGCCAAAGGGGACTAGACTTTTCCGAGCAGTACTTC

size: -
J: TRBJ1-1
V: TRBV5-4
D: -
CDR3: CASSRSENTEAFF
DNA: TGTGCCAGCAGCCGCTCAGAGAACACTGAAGCTTTCTTT

size: -
J: TRBJ2-5
V: TRBV30
D: TRBD1
CDR3: CASQRDRQETQYF
DNA: TGTGCCTCACAAAGGGACAGGCAAGAGACCCAGTACTTC

size: -
J: TRBJ2-5
V: TRBV29-1
D: -
CDR3: CSVEAAGEQETQYF
DNA: TGCAGCGTTGAGGCGGCAGGGGAACAAGAGACCCAGTACTTC

size: -
J: TRBJ1-1
V: TRBV11-2
D: TRBD1
CDR3: CASSTGTGRREAFF
DNA: TGTGCCAGCAGCACGGGGACAGGCCGCCGCGAAGCTTTCTTT

size: -
J: TRBJ1-3
V: TRBV23-1
D: -
CDR3: CASSQSGGSGNTIYF
DNA: TGCGCCAGCAGTCAATCGGGAGGGTCTGGAAACACCATATATTTT

size: -
J: TRBJ1-5
V: TRBV2
D: -
CDR3: CASSRSRVPGRHPIQHQHF
DNA: TGTGCCAGCAGCCGATCCAGGGTACCCGGGCGTCACCCCATTCAACACCAGCATTTT

size: -
J: TRBJ2-3
V: TRBV7-8
D: TRBD2
CDR3: CASSLPRLAGGPDASDTQYF
DNA: TGTGCCAGCAGCTTACCCCGACTAGCGGGGGGCCCTGACGCCAGCGATACGCAGTATTTT

size: -
J: TRBJ1-2
V: TRBV7-9
D: TRBD1
CDR3: CASSLTGGGYTF
DNA: TGTGCCAGCAGCCTTACAGGGGGAGGCTACACCTTC

size: -
J: TRBJ1-1
V: TRBV5-6
D: -
CDR3: CASSLAGAQGAFF
DNA: TGTGCCAGCAGCTTAGCAGGGGCCCAAGGCGCTTTCTTT

size: -
J: TRBJ1-1
V: TRBV29-1
D: -
CDR3: CSVAWPGPNTEAFF
DNA: TGCAGCGTCGCATGGCCAGGGCCGAACACTGAAGCTTTCTTT

size: -
J: TRBJ1-1
V: TRBV7-9
D: TRBD1
CDR3: CASSSGTVWNEAFF
DNA: TGTGCCAGCAGCTCCGGGACAGTTTGGAATGAAGCTTTCTTT

size: few
J: TRBJ1-2
V: TRBV25-1
D: TRBD1
CDR3: CASSEWTGGGYTF
DNA: TGTGCCAGCAGTGAATGGACAGGGGGGGGCTACACCTTC

size: -
J: TRBJ1-5
V: TRBV6-5
D: -
CDR3: CASSERDQPQHF
DNA: TGTGCCAGCAGTGAGAGAGATCAGCCCCAGCATTTT

size: -
J: TRBJ1-1
V: TRBV6-1
D: -
CDR3: CASSAYREGDTEAFF
DNA: TGTGCCAGCAGTGCCTACCGTGAGGGCGACACTGAAGCTTTCTTT

size: -
J: TRBJ1-1
V: TRBV27
D: -
CDR3: CASSLFTRNTEAFF
DNA: TGTGCCAGCAGTTTATTCACAAGGAACACTGAAGCTTTCTTT

size: once
J: TRBJ2-3
V: TRBV7-9
D: TRBD1
CDR3: CASSFSGGGSTDTQYF
DNA: TGTGCCAGCAGCTTTTCAGGGGGCGGAAGCACAGATACGCAGTATTTT

size: -
J: TRBJ1-1
V: TRBV6-5
D: -
CDR3: CASTRMRNIEAFF
DNA: TGTGCCAGCACACGAATGAGGAACATTGAAGCTTTCTTT

size: -
J: TRBJ1-4
V: TRBV6-6
D: TRBD1
CDR3: CASSHPGQGSEKLFF
DNA: TGTGCCAGCAGTCACCCGGGACAGGGTAGTGAAAAACTGTTTTTT

size: -
J: TRBJ1-4
V: TRBV7-9
D: TRBD1
CDR3: CASSFRTGENEKLFF
DNA: TGTGCCAGCAGCTTTCGGACAGGAGAAAATGAAAAACTGTTTTTT

size: -
J: TRBJ1-2
V: TRBV19
D: TRBD1
CDR3: CASSFEGANGYTF
DNA: TGTGCCAGTAGTTTCGAGGGGGCGAATGGCTACACCTTC

size: -
J: TRBJ2-3
V: TRBV4-1
D: -
CDR3: CASSPNMLDTQYF
DNA: TGCGCCAGCAGTCCAAACATGTTAGATACGCAGTATTTT

size: once
J: TRBJ2-2
V: TRBV11-2
D: TRBD1
CDR3: CASSLPGGGELFF
DNA: TGTGCCAGCAGCTTACCAGGGGGCGGGGAGCTGTTTTTT